This T cell receptor (beta chain) was documented in a study of OX40 agonist ivuxolimab in advanced cancers. About the research overall: Partial responses were observed in three patients, of whom one had hepatocellular carcinoma and two had cutaneous melanoma. General study findings and limits: At 0.1 to 3.0 mg/kg and by week 6, clonal expansion occurred in CD4+ and CD8+ blood T cells.

Produced via immunoSEQ multiplex PCR; TCRdb's table is partial and in-frame only. The sample holds about 5,700 clones, around 90% seen once. The CDR3 is 16 amino acids. The V gene's germline CDR1 is GTSNPN and CDR2 SVGIG (reference sequence). Deletions cut 1 base from V and 2 bases from J, with 15 bases between. Points on this clone: Antigen specificity is unknown.

The specimen comprised CD4+ or CD8+ T cells sorted from blood, sampled in a trial of the OX40 agonist ivuxolimab. This sequence joins TRBV30 and TRBJ1-5; the D is unclear. The origin of this receptor is an adult with an advanced solid tumor such as melanoma, head and neck, liver or kidney cancer. In DNA form, the CDR3 reads TGTGCCTGGAGTGGGGTCCCTTACCACGGCAATCAGCCCCAGCATTTT. It yields the protein CAWSGVPYHGNQPQHF.